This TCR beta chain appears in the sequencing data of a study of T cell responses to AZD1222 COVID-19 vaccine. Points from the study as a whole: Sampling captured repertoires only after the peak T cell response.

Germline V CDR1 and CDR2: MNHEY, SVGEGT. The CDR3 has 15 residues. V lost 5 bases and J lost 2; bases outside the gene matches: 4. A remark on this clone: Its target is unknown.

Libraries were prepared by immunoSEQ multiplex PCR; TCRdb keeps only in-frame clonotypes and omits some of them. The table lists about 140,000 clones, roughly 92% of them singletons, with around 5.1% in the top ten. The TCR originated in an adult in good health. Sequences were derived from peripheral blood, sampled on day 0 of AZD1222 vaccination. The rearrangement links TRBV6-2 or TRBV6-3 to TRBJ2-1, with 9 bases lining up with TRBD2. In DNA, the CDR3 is TGTGCCAGCAGTATGAGCGGGGGGCCCTACAATGAGCAGTTCTTC. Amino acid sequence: CASSMSGGPYNEQFF.